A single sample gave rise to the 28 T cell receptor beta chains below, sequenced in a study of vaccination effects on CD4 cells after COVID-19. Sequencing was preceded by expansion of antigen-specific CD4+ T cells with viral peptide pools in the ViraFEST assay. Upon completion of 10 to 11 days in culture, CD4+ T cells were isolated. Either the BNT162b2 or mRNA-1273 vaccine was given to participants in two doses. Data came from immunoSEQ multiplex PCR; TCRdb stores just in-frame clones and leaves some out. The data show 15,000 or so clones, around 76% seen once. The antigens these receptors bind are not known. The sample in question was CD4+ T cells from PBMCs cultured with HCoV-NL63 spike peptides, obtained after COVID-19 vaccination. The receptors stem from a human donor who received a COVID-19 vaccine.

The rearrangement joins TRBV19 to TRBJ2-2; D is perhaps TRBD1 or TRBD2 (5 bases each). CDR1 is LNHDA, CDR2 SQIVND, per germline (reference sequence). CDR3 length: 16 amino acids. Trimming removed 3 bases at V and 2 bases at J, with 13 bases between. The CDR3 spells CASSIIGAVNTGELFF. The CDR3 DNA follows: TGTGCCAGTAGTATTATCGGGGCAGTCAACACCGGGGAGCTGTTTTTT. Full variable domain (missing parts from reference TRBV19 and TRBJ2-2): DGGITQSPKYLFRKEGQNVTLSCEQNLNHDAMYWYRQDPGQGLRLIYYSQIVNDFQKGDIAEGYSVSREKKESFPLTVTSAQKNPTAFYLCASSIIGAVNTGELFFGEGSRLTVL.

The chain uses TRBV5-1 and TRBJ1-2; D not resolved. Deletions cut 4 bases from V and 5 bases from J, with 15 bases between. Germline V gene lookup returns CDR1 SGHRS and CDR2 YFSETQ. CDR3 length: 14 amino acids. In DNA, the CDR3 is TGCGCCAGCAGCAGAAAGACAAATGGATATGGCTACACCTTC. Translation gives CASSRKTNGYGYTF.

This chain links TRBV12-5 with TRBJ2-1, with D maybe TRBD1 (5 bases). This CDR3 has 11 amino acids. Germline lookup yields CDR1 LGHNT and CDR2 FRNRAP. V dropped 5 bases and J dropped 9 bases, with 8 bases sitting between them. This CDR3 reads CASGRGAEQFF. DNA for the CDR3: TGTGCTAGTGGTAGGGGTGCTGAGCAGTTCTTC. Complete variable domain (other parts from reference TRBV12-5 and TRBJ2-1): DARVTQTPRHKVTEMGQEVTMRCQPILGHNTVFWYRQTMMQGLELLAYFRNRAPLDDSGMPKDRFSAEMPDATLATLKIQPSEPRDSAVYFCASGRGAEQFFGPGTRLTVL.

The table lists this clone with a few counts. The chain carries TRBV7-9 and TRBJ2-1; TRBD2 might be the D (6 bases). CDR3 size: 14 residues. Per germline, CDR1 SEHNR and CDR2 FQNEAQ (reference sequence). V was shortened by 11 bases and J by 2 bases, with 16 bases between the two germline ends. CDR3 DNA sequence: TGTGCCTTCCCCGGAGGGTTTACCTACAATGAGCAGTTCTTC. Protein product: CAFPGGFTYNEQFF.

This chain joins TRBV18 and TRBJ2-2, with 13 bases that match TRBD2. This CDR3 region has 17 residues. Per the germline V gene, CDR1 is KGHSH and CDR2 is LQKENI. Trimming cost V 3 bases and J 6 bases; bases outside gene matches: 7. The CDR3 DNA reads TGTGCCAGCTCACCGGGACTAGCGGGGTCATGGGCCGGGGAGCTGTTTTTT. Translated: CASSPGLAGSWAGELFF.

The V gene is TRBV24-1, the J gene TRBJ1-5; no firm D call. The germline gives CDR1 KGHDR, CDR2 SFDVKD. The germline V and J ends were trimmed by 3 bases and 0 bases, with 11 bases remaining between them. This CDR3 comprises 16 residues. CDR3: CATSDVTAVSNQPQHF. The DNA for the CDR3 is TGTGCCACCAGTGATGTCACCGCAGTTAGCAATCAGCCCCAGCATTTT.

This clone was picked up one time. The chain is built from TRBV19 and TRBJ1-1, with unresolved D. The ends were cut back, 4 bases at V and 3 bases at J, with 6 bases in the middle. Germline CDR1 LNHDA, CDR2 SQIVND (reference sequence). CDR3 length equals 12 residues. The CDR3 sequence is CASSTEYTEAFF. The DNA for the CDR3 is TGTGCCAGTAGTACAGAGTACACTGAAGCTTTCTTT.

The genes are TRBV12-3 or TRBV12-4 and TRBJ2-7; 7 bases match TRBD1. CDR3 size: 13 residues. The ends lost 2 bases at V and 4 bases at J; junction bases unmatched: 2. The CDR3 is CASSLNRGYEQYF. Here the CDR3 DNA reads TGTGCCAGCAGTTTAAACAGGGGATACGAGCAGTACTTC.

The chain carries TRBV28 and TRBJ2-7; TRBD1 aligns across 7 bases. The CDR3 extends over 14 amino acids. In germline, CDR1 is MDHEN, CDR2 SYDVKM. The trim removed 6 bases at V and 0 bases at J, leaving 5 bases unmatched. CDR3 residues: CASRSGTASYEQYF. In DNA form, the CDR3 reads TGTGCCAGCAGGTCCGGGACAGCCTCCTACGAGCAGTACTTC.

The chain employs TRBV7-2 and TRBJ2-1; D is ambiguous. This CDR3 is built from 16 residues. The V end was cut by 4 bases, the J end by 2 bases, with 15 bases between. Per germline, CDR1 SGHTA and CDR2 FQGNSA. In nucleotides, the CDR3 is TGTGCCAGCAGCTATCACGCAACGTACCCCTACAATGAGCAGTTCTTC. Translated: CASSYHATYPYNEQFF.

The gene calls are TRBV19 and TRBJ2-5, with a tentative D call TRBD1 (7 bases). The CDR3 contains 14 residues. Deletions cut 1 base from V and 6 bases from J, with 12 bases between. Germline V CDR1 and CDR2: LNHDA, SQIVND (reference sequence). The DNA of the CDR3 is TGTGCCAGTAGTATAGTTGGAGGGGGCCAGACCCAGTACTTC. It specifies CASSIVGGGQTQYF.

CDR3 loop: CASRDSSGNTIYF. The CDR3, as DNA: TGTGCCAGCAGGGACAGCTCTGGAAACACCATATATTTT. The rearrangement links TRBV6-5 to TRBJ1-3, with a weak D call TRBD1 (6 bases). Trimming cost V 6 bases and J 0 bases, with 6 bases left between them. Germline CDR1 MNHEY, CDR2 SVGAGI. The CDR3 extends over 13 amino acids.

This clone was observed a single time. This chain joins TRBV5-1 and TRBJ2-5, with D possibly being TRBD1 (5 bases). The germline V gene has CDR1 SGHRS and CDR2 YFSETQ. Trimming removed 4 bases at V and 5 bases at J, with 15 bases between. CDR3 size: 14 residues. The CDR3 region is CASSRNRPEETQYF. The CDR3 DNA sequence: TGCGCCAGCAGCCGGAACAGGCCGGAGGAGACCCAGTACTTC.

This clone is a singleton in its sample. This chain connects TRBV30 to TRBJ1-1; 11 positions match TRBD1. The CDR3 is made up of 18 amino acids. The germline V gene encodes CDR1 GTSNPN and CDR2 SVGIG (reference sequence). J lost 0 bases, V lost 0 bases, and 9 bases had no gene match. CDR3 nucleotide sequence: TGTGCCTGGAGTGTTGACGGACAGGGGGCGCAGGTGAACACTGAAGCTTTCTTT. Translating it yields CAWSVDGQGAQVNTEAFF.

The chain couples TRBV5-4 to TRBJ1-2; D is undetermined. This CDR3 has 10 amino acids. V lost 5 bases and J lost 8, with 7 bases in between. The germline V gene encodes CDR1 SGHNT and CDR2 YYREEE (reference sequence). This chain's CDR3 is CASSGEGYTF. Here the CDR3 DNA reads TGTGCCAGCAGTGGCGAGGGCTACACCTTC. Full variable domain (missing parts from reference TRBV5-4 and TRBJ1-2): ETGVTQSPTHLIKTRGQQVTLRCSSQSGHNTVSWYQQALGQGPQFIFQYYREEENGRGNFPPRFSGLQFPNYSSELNVNALELDDSALYLCASSGEGYTFGSGTRLTVV.

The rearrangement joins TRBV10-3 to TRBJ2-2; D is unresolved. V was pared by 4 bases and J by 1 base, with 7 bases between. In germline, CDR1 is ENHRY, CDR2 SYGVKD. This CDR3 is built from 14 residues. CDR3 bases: TGTGCCATCAGTGGGATTTGGAACACCGGGGAGCTGTTTTTT. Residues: CAISGIWNTGELFF.

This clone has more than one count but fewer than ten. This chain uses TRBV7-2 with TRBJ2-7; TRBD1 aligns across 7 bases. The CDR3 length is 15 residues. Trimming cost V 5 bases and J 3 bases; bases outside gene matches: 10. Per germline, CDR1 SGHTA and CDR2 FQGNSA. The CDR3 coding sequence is TGTGCCAGCAGCGTATCCGGGACAGCAATCTACGAGCAGTACTTC. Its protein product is CASSVSGTAIYEQYF.

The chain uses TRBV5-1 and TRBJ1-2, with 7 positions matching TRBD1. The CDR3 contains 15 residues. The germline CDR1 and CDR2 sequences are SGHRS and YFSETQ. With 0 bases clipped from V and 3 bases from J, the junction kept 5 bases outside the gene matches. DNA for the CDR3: TGCGCCAGCAGCTTGGGTGACAGGGACTACTATGGCTACACCTTC. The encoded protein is CASSLGDRDYYGYTF.

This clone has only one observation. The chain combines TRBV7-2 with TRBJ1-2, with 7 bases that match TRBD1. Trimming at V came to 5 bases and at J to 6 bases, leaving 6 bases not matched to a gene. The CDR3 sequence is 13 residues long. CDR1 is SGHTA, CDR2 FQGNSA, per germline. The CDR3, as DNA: TGTGCCAGCAGCGGATGGAGGGGGCATGGCTACACCTTC. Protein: CASSGWRGHGYTF.

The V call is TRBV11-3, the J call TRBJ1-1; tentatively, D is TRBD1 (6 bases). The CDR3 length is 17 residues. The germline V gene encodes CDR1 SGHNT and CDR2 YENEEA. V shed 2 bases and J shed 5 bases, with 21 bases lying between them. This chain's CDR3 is CASSLSRWGQLETEAFF. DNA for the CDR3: TGTGCCAGCAGCTTAAGTAGATGGGGGCAGCTGGAAACTGAAGCTTTCTTT.

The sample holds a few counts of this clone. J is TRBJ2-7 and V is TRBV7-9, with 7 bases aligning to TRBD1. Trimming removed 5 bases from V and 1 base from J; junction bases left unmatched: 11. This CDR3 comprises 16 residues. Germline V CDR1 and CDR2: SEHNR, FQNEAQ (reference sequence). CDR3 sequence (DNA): TGTGCCAGCAGCGGGACAGCCACCAGCGTGTCCTACGAGCAGTACTTC. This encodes CASSGTATSVSYEQYF.

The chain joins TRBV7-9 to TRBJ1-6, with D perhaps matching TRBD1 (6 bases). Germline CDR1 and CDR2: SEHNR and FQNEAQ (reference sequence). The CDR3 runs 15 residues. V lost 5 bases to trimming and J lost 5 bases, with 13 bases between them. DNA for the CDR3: TGTGCCAGCAGCCCTCTAGGGGGGAATAATTCACCCCTCCACTTT. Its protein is CASSPLGGNNSPLHF.

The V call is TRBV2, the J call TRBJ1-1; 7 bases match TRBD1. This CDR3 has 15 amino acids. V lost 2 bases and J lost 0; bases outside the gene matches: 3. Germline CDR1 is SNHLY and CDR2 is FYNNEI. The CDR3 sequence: CASSELDRLNTEAFF. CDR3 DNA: TGTGCCAGCAGTGAACTGGACAGGTTGAACACTGAAGCTTTCTTT.

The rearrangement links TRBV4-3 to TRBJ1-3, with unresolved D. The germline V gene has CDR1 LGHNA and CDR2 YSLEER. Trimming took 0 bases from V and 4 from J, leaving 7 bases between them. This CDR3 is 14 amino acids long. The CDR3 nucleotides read TGCGCCAGCAGCCAAGATCTAAGGGGAAACACCATATATTTT. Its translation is CASSQDLRGNTIYF.

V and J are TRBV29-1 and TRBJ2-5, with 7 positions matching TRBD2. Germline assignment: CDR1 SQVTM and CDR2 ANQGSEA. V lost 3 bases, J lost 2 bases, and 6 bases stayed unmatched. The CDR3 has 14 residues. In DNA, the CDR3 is TGCAGCGTTGAGACTCGACTAGCACAAGAGACCCAGTACTTC. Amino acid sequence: CSVETRLAQETQYF.

CDR3 DNA sequence: TGTGCCAGCAGCCCTTGGACAGGGGGCTATGGCTACACCTTC. Translation: CASSPWTGGYGYTF. The J gene is TRBJ1-2, the V gene TRBV7-2, with 10 bases aligning to TRBD1. The CDR3 is 14 residues long. Per germline, CDR1 SGHTA and CDR2 FQGNSA. V dropped 5 bases and J dropped 4; count of bases not matched to a gene: 4.

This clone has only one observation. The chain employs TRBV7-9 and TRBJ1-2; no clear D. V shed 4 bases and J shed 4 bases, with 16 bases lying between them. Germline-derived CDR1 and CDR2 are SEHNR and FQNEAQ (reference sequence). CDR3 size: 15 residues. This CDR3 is CASSSPSESFYGYTF. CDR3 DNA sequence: TGTGCCAGCAGCTCTCCCTCGGAATCCTTCTATGGCTACACCTTC.

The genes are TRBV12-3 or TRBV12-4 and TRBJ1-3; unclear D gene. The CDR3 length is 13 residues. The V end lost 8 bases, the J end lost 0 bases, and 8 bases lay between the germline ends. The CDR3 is CASLVNSGNTIYF. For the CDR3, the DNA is TGTGCCAGCCTCGTGAACTCTGGAAACACCATATATTTT.